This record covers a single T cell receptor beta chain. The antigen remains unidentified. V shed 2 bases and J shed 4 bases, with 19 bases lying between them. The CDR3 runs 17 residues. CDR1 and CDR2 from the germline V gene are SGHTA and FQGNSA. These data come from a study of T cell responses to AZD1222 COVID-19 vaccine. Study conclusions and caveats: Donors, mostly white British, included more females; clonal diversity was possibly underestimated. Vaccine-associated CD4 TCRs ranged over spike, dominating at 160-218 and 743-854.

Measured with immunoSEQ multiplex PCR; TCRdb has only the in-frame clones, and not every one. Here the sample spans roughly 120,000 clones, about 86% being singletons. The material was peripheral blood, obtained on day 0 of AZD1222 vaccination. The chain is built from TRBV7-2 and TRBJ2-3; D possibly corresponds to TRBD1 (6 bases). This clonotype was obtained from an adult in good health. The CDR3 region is CASSLRSRTARADTQYF. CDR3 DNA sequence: TGTGCCAGCAGCTTACGTTCACGGACAGCGCGGGCAGATACGCAGTATTTT.